The clone carrying this TCR beta chain was counted only a few times. The CDR3 extends over 16 amino acids. V was pared by 4 bases and J by 1 base, with 16 bases between. The data were taken from a study of identical twins. TCRdb re-called the 5' RACE reads with MiXCR, one entry per CDR3 protein. The table records 550,000 to 700,000 distinct CDR3 sequences, approximately 9.6% of them present only once. This same sample was also part of a study on yellow fever vaccine responses in identical twins.

The chain is built from TRBV12-3 or TRBV12-4 and TRBJ1-2, with D maybe TRBD1 (5 bases). Source material: PBMCs. This clonotype was obtained from a woman aged 18-30 years in good health. In DNA, the CDR3 is TGTGCCAGCAGTTCTCGGTTCGGGGCCCGTAACTATGGCTACACCTTC. This gives the protein CASSSRFGARNYGYTF.